The 2 T cell receptor beta chains reported below all come from one sample, sequenced in a study of blood T cells in healthy people across ages. A second PCR, run for about 6 to 11 cycles, used a sample-barcoded 5' primer plus a J-beta primer mix. TCRdb reanalysed the 5' RACE reads using MiXCR and keeps one entry per CDR3 protein. The sample shows hundreds of thousands of distinct CDR3 sequences, over 40% of them seen only once. The sample consisted of blood. All receptors derive from a woman older than 75 in good health.

This clonotype appeared many times. This clone may be a read error of a much larger clone one base away. The chain has TRBV29-1 and TRBJ2-5, with a tentative D call TRBD1 (5 bases). The germline gives CDR1 SQVTM, CDR2 ANQGSEA. The V gene lost 7 bases and the J gene lost 11 bases, with 23 bases spanning the gap. The CDR3 sequence is 13 residues long. The CDR3 is CSGRVQIRDEQYF. CDR3 nucleotides: TGCAGCGGCAGGGTTCAGATAAGGGATGAGCAGTACTTC.

In this sample, this clonotype turned up once. A clone one base away is much larger, so this may be a read error. This chain joins TRBV24-1 and TRBJ2-3; D may be TRBD1 or TRBD2 (6 bases each). The CDR3 has 13 residues. CDR1 is KGHDR and CDR2 is SFDVKD in the germline V gene. Trimming cost V 12 bases and J 5 bases, with 17 bases left between them. DNA for the CDR3: TGTGCCTCCCCTGCCGGAGGGGGAGATACGCAGTATTTT. Amino acid sequence: CASPAGGGDTQYF.